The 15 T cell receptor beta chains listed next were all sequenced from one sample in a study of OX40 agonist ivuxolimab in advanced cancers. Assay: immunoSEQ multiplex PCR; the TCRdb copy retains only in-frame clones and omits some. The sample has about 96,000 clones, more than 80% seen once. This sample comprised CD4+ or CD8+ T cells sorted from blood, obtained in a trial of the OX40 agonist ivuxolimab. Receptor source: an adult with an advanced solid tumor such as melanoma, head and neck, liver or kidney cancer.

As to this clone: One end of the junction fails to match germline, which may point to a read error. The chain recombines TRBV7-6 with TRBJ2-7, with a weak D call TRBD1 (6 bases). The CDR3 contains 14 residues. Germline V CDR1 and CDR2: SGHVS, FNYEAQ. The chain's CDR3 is CASTLETGDYEQYF. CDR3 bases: TGTGCCAGCACCTTAGAGACAGGCGACTACGAGCAGTACTTC.

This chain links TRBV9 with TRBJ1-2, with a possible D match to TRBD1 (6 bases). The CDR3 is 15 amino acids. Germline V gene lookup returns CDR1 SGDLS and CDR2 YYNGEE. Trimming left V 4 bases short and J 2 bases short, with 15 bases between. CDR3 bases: TGTGCCAGCAGCCCTCGGGACAAGGGCAACTATGGCTACACCTTC. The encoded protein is CASSPRDKGNYGYTF.

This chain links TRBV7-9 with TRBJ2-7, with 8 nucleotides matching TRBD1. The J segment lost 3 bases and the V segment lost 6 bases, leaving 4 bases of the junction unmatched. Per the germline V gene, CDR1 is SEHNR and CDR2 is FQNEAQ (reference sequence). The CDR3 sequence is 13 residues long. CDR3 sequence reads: CASRHGTGYEQYF. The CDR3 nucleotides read TGTGCCAGCAGACACGGGACAGGCTACGAGCAGTACTTC.

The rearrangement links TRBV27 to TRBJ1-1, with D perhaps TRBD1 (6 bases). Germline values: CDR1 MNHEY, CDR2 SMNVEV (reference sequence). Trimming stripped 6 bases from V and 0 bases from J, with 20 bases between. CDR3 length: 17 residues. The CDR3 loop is CASSPPDRSSLNTEAFF. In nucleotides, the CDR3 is TGTGCCAGCAGCCCCCCTGACAGGAGCTCTTTGAACACTGAAGCTTTCTTT.

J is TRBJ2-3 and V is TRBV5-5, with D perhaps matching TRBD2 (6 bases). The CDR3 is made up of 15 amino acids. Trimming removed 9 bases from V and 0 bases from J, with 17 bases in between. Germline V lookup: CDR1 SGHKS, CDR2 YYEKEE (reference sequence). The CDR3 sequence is CATGWGGTSTDTQYF. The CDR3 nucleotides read TGTGCCACCGGCTGGGGAGGAACGAGCACAGATACGCAGTATTTT.

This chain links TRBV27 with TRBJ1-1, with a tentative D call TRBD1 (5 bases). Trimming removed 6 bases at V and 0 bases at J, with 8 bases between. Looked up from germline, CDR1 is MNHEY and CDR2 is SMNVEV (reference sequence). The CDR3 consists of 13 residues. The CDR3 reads CASRGDMNTEAFF. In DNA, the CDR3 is TGTGCCAGCAGGGGGGATATGAACACTGAAGCTTTCTTT.

The CDR3 coding sequence is TGTGCCAGCAGTCCCCGCCTAGCGGGGGGGCTTGGGCAGTTCTTC. This sequence encodes CASSPRLAGGLGQFF. The V gene is TRBV2, the J gene TRBJ2-1; 12 nucleotides match TRBD2. The germline V gene has CDR1 SNHLY and CDR2 FYNNEI. The CDR3 covers 15 residues. V was clipped by 5 bases and J by 12 bases; unmatched bases: 11.

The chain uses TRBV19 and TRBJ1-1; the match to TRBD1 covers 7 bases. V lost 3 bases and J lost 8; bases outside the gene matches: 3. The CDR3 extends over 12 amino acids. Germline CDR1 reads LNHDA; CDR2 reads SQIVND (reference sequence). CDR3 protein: CASSIDREEAFF. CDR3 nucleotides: TGTGCCAGTAGTATCGACAGGGAAGAAGCTTTCTTT.

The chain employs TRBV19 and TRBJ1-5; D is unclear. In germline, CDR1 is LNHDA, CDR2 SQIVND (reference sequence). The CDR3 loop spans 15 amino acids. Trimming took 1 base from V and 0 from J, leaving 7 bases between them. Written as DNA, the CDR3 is TGTGCCAGTAGTATAGGACTTCTTAGCAATCAGCCCCAGCATTTT. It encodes CASSIGLLSNQPQHF.

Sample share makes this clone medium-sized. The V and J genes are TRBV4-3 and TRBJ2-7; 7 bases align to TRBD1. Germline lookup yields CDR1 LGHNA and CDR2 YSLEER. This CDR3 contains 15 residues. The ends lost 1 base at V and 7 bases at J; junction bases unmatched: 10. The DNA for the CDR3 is TGCGCCAGCAGCCAAGGCAGGGGGAGTTCGTGGGAGCAGTACTTC. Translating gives CASSQGRGSSWEQYF.

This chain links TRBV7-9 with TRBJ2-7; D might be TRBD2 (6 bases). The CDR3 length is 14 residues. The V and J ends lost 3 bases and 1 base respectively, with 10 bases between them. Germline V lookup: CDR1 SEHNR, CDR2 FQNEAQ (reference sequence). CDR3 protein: CASSFQRVSYEQYF. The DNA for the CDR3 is TGTGCCAGCAGCTTTCAGCGGGTTTCCTACGAGCAGTACTTC. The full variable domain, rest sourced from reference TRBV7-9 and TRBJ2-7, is DTGVSQNPRHKITKRGQNVTFRCDPISEHNRLYWYRQTLGQGPEFLTYFQNEAQLEKSRLLSDRFSAERPKGSFSTLEIQRTEQGDSAMYLCASSFQRVSYEQYFGPGTRLTVT.

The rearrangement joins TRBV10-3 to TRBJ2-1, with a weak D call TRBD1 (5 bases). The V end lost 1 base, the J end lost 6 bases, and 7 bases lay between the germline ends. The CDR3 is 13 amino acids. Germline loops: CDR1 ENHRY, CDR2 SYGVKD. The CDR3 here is CAISEWQGNEQFF. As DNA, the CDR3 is TGTGCCATCAGTGAGTGGCAGGGCAATGAGCAGTTCTTC.

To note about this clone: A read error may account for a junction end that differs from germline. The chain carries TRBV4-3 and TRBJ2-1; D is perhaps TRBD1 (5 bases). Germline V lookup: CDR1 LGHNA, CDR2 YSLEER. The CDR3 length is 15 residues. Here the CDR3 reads CASRQDLGDGNEQFF. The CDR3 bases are TGCGCCAGCAGGCAAGATTTAGGGGATGGCAATGAGCAGTTCTTC.

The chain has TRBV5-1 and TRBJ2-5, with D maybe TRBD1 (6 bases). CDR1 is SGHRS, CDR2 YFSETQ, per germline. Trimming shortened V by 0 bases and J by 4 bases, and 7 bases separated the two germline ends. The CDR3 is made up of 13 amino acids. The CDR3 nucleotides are TGCGCCAGCAGCTTGGAAGGGGGAGAGACCCAGTACTTC. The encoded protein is CASSLEGGETQYF.

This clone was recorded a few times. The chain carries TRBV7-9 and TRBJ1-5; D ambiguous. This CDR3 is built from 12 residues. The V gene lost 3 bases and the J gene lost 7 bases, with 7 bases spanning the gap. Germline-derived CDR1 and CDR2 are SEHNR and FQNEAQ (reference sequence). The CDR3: CASSFSIQPQHF. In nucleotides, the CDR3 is TGTGCCAGCAGCTTTTCAATCCAGCCCCAGCATTTT.